A selection of T cell receptor beta chains follows, all from one sample in a study of metastatic and nonmetastatic thyroid tumors. MiXCR re-clonotyped the PCR reads for TCRdb. The sample has under 50,000 clones; around 30% are singletons. The sequencing sample was made of blood. Receptor source: a male donor with papillary thyroid cancer or a benign thyroid nodule (not recorded which). Some clones in this sample may be carry-over from other donors' samples. Each CDR3 is given with its conserved first and last residue. The order of the fields is V gene, CDR3 protein.

TRBV20-1 CSAPRTGGQPQHF
TRBV28 CASSISALILNTEAFF
TRBV6-5 CASSYHKNTEAFF
TRBV4-1 CASSQGAGSGRREQFF
TRBV2 CASRHGTSGVETQYF
TRBV5-1 CASSLNGLHNEQFF
TRBV5-5 CASSLAVNSYNEQFF
TRBV27 CASSFLYNTEAFF
TRBV5-1 CASSPQGGSYEQYF
TRBV20-1 CSASQGVYEQYF
TRBV11-2 CASSLDGRLTNTWELFF
TRBV6-1 CASRSPQHYEQYF
TRBV20-1 CSAGRVSGYEQYF
TRBV18 CASSTPESSYNEQFF
TRBV12-3/TRBV12-4 CASRRLAGDGNEQFF
TRBV29-1 CSVEGVGGTYEQYF
TRBV20-1 CSASHWQWAPYEQYF
TRBV6-1 CASRDISAGNQPQHF
TRBV20-1 CSLEGSSGDRRNEQFF
TRBV20-1 CSARGLISTDTQYF
TRBV12-3/TRBV12-4 CASNGRREETQYF
TRBV6-1 CASSPGGTEAFF
TRBV29-1 CSVVSLGTDKIDEQYF
TRBV5-8 CASSLARDSSNYGYTF
TRBV6-1 CASSELAGGYNEQFF
TRBV6-1 CASSKPGQMNTGELFF
TRBV11-3 CASSPGTGGEQYF
TRBV11-2 CASSGRRAGTGELFF
TRBV2 CASSSGPSYEQYF
TRBV19 CASSPRQGVHEQYF
TRBV6-5 CASSYTEVEASFF
TRBV15 CATRRDTLAGASTDTQYF
TRBV5-4 CASSLEPGAWGANVLTF
TRBV15 CSTSRGMVASTDTQYF
TRBV5-1 CASSLAWGQNYEQYF
TRBV11-1 CASSFPNAYQGNYGYTF
TRBV6-4 CASSDETGGGNEQFF
TRBV6-6 CASSYGNEQFF
TRBV11-3 CASSPVNRVGYEQYF
TRBV20-1 CSAYREQTDTQYF
TRBV24-1 CATSDRAGLEQYF
TRBV6-6 CASSYRVETQYF
TRBV6-2/TRBV6-3 CASSYMRGQQYF
TRBV11-2 CASSLVPLGEEKLFF
TRBV9 CASSAGTSGRRDEQFF
TRBV28 CASVLSGRASYEQYF
TRBV7-3 CASSEGPTSGMFF
TRBV30 CAWSVQNYGYTF
TRBV6-1 CASSELAGSYNEQFF
TRBV7-9 CASGRGGSYEQYF
TRBV6-1 CASSLSWGRNTEAFF
TRBV15 CATSTGTEGYNEQFF
TRBV6-5 CASDGTGSEKLFF
TRBV9 CASSVIAGSEEQFF
TRBV6-1 CASTEARYEQYF
TRBV7-2 CASSLTWLAGETQYF
TRBV18 CASSDGRGRFRQFF